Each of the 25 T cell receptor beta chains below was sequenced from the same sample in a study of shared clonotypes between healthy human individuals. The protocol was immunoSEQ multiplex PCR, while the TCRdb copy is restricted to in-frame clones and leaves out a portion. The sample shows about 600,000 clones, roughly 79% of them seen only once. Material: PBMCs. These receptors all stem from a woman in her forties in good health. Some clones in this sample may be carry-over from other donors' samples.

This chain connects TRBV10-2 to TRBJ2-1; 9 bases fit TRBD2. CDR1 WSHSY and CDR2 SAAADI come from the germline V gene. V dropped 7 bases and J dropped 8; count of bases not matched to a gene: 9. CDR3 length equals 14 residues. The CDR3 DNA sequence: TGCGCCAGCAAGGGGGCGGGAGGGTCGGATGAGCAGTTCTTC. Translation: CASKGAGGSDEQFF.

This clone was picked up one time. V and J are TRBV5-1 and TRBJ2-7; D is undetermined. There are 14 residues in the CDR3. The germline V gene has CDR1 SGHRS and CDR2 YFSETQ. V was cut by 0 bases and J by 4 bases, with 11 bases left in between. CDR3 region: CASSLGTDRYEQYF. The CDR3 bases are TGCGCCAGCAGCTTGGGGACGGACCGGTACGAGCAGTACTTC.

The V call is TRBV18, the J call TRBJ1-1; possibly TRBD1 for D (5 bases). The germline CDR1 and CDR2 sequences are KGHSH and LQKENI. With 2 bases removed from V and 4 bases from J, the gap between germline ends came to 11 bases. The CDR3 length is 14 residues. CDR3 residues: CASSPITGPTEAFF. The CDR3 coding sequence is TGTGCCAGCTCACCAATCACGGGACCCACTGAAGCTTTCTTT.

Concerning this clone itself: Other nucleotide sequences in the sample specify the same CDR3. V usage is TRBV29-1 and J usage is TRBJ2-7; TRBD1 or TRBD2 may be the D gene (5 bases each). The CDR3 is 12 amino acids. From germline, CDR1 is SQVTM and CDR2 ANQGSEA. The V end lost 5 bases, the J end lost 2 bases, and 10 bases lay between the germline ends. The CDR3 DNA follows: TGCAGCGTTCGGGACGGCACCTACGAGCAGTACTTC. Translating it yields CSVRDGTYEQYF.

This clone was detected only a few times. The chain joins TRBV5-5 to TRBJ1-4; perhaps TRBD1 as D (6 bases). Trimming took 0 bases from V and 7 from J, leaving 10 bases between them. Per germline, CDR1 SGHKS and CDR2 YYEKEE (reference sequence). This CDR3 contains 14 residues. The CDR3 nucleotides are TGTGCCAGCAGCTTGGTACAGGGCGGTGAAAAACTGTTTTTT. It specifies CASSLVQGGEKLFF.

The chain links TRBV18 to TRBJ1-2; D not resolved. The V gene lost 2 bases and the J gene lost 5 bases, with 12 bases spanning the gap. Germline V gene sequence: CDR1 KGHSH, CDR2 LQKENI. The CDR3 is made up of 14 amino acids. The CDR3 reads CASSPAAGAYGYTF. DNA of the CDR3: TGTGCCAGCTCACCAGCGGCCGGAGCGTATGGCTACACCTTC.

The chain's CDR3 is CASSPGTTGELFF. In DNA, the CDR3 is TGCGCCAGCAGTCCCGGGACGACCGGGGAGCTGTTTTTT. The genes are TRBV5-1 and TRBJ2-2; D is perhaps TRBD1 or TRBD2 (5 bases each). V lost 5 bases and J 5 bases, leaving 10 bases between the germline ends. The CDR3 covers 13 residues. Germline CDR1 SGHRS, CDR2 YFSETQ.

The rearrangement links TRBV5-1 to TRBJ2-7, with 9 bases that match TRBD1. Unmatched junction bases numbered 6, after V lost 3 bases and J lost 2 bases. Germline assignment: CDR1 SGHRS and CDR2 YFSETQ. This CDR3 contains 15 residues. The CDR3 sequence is CASSWGTGKPYEQYF. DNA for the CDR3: TGCGCCAGCAGCTGGGGGACAGGGAAGCCCTACGAGCAGTACTTC. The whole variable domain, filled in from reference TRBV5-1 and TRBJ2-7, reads KAGVTQTPRYLIKTRGQQVTLSCSPISGHRSVSWYQQTPGQGLQFLFEYFSETQRNKGNFPGRFSGRQFSNSRSEMNVSTLELGDSALYLCASSWGTGKPYEQYFGPGTRLTVT.

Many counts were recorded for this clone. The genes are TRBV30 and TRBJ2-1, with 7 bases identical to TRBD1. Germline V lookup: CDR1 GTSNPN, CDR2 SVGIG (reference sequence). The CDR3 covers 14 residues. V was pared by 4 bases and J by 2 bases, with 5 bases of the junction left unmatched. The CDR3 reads CAWNSGQPYNEQFF. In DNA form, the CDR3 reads TGTGCCTGGAATTCGGGACAGCCCTACAATGAGCAGTTCTTC.

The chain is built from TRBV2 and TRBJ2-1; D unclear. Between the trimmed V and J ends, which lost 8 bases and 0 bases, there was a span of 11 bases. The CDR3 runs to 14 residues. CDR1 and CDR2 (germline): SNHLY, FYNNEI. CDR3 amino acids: CASRVMSSYNEQFF. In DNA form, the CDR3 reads TGTGCCAGCCGCGTGATGAGCTCCTACAATGAGCAGTTCTTC.

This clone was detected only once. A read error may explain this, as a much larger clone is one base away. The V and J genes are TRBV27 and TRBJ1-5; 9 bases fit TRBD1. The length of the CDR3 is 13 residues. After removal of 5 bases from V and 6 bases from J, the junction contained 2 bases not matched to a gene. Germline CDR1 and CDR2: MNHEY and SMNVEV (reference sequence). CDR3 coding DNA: TGTGCCAGCAGTGAGACAGGGGGTCAGCCCCAGCATTTT. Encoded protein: CASSETGGQPQHF.

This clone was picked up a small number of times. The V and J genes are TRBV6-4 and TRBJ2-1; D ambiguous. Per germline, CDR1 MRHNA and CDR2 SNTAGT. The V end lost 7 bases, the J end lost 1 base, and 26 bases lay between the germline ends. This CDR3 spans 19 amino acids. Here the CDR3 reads CASTLTGVGLRKSYNEQFF. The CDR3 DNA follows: TGTGCCAGCACATTGACCGGAGTAGGCCTCAGGAAATCCTACAATGAGCAGTTCTTC.

The CDR3 is CASSPGKSGSHNTGELFF. The CDR3 DNA reads as TGTGCCAGCAGCCCCGGCAAGAGCGGGAGTCATAACACCGGGGAGCTGTTTTTT. The chain recombines TRBV7-6 with TRBJ2-2; 8 positions agree with TRBD2. V lost 5 bases, J lost 2 bases, and 13 bases stayed unmatched. This CDR3 region has 18 residues. CDR1 is SGHVS and CDR2 is FNYEAQ in the germline V gene.

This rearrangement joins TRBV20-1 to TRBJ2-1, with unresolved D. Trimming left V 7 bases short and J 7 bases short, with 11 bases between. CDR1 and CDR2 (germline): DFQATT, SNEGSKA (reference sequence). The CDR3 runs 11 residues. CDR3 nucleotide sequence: TGCAGTGTTGACCCTTTAAATGAGCAGTTCTTC. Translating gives CSVDPLNEQFF.

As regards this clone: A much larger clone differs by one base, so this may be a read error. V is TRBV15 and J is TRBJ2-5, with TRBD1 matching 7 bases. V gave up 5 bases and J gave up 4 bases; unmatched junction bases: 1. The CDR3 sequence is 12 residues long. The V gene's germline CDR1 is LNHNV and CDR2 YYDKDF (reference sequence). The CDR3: CATSRQGETQYF. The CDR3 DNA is TGTGCCACCAGCCGACAGGGAGAGACCCAGTACTTC.

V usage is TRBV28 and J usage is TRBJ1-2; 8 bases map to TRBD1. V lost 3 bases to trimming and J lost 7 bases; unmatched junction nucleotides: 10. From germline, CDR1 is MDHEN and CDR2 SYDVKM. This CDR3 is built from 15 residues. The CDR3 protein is CASSFRPGGIGGYTF. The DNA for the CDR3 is TGTGCCAGCAGTTTTCGGCCAGGGGGCATTGGTGGCTACACCTTC.

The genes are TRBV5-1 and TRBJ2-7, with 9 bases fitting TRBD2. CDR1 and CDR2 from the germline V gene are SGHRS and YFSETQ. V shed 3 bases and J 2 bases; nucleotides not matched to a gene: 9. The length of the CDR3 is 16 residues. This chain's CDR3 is CASSWGTSRPPYEQYF. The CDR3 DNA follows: TGCGCCAGCAGCTGGGGGACTAGCAGACCTCCCTACGAGCAGTACTTC. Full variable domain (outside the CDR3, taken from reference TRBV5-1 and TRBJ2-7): KAGVTQTPRYLIKTRGQQVTLSCSPISGHRSVSWYQQTPGQGLQFLFEYFSETQRNKGNFPGRFSGRQFSNSRSEMNVSTLELGDSALYLCASSWGTSRPPYEQYFGPGTRLTVT.

CDR3 bases: TGTGCCAGCAGCTTGGATGATCAGCCCCAGCATTTT. It codes for CASSLDDQPQHF. V gene TRBV5-4 combines with J gene TRBJ1-5; no clear D. V was cut by 0 bases and J by 5 bases, with 3 bases left in between. Looked up from germline, CDR1 is SGHNT and CDR2 is YYREEE (reference sequence). The CDR3 is made up of 12 amino acids.

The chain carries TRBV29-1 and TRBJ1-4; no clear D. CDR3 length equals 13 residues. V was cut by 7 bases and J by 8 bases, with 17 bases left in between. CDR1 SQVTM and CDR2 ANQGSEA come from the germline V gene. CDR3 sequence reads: CSARVPSAEKLFF. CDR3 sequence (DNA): TGCAGCGCCAGAGTGCCTAGTGCGGAAAAACTGTTTTTT. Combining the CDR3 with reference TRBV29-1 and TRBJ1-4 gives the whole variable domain SAVISQKPSRDICQRGTSLTIQCQVDSQVTMMFWYRQQPGQSLTLIATANQGSEATYESGFVIDKFPISRPNLTFSTLTVSNMSPEDSSIYLCSARVPSAEKLFFGSGTQLSVL.

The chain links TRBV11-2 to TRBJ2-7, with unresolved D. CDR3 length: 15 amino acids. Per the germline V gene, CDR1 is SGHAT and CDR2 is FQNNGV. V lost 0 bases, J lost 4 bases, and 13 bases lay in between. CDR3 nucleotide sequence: TGTGCCAGCAGCTTAGACAGGCAGAATGAATACGAGCAGTACTTC. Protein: CASSLDRQNEYEQYF.

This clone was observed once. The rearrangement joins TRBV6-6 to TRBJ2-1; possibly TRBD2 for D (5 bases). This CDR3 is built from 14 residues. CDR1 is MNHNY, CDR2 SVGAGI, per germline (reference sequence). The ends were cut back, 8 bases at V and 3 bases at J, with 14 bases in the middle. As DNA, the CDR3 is TGTGCCAGCGCCCCAGCGAGCGGCTACAATGAGCAGTTCTTC. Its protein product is CASAPASGYNEQFF.

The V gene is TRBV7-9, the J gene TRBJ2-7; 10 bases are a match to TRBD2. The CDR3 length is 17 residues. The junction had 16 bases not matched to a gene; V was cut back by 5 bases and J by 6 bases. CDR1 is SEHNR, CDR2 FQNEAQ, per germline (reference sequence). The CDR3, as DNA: TGTGCCAGCAGCACCGGGACTAGCGAGGCCGTCGAGTTCGAGCAGTACTTC. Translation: CASSTGTSEAVEFEQYF.

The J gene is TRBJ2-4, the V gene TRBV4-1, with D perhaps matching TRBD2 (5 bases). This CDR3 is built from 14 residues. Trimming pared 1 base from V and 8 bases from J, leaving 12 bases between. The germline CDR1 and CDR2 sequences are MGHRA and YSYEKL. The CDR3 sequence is CASSQVRRRDIQYF. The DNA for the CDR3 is TGCGCCAGCAGCCAAGTCCGAAGGCGGGACATTCAGTACTTC.

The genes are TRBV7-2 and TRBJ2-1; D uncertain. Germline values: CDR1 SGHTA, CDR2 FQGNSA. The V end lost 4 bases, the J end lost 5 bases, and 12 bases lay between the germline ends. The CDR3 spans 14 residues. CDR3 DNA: TGTGCCAGCAGCTCCGCAACTACTGACAATGAGCAGTTCTTC. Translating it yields CASSSATTDNEQFF.

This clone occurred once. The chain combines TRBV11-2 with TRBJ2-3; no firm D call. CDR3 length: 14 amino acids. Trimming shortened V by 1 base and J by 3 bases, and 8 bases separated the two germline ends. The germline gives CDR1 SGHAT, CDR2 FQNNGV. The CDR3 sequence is CASSLVARTDTQYF. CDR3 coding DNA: TGTGCCAGCAGCTTAGTTGCTAGGACAGATACGCAGTATTTT. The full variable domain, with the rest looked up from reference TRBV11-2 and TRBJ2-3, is EAGVAQSPRYKIIEKRQSVAFWCNPISGHATLYWYQQILGQGPKLLIQFQNNGVVDDSQLPKDRFSAERLKGVDSTLKIQPAKLEDSAVYLCASSLVARTDTQYFGPGTRLTVL.